The source of this TCR beta chain is a study of blood T cell repertoires in COVID-19. Repertoires were generated with immunoSEQ multiplex PCR, while TCRdb's copy carries only in-frame clones and drops some. The repertoire holds more than 350,000 clones, with approximately 90% as singletons. CDR1 is SGHAT, CDR2 FQNNGV, per germline. Trimming stripped 0 bases from V and 2 bases from J, with 7 bases between. The length of the CDR3 is 14 residues. Residents of about 25 US areas, aged about 18 to 95 years, made up the participants. Sequencing was done on a sample of PBMCs or T cells enriched from blood (not recorded which). This TCR came from a woman aged 18-29 years who had been exposed to COVID-19. The chain carries TRBV11-2 and TRBJ1-1, with no clear D. CDR3 sequence: CASSLDGGNTEAFF. The CDR3, as DNA: TGTGCCAGCAGCTTAGATGGCGGAAACACTGAAGCTTTCTTT.